A selection of T cell receptor beta chains follows, all from one sample in a study of blood T cell repertoires in COVID-19. The assay was immunoSEQ multiplex PCR, and TCRdb's table has in-frame clones only and misses some. The repertoire has 310,000 or so clones, about nine tenths of them found once; the top ten carry about 11%. Sequenced material: peripheral blood. The receptors were sampled from a woman younger than 45 with COVID-19, enrolled during active disease. The CDR3 runs from the conserved cysteine through the conserved F or W. A D gene is named only where the DNA matches it firmly. Expanded clones are given a class, and other clones once, few, many or no size at all.

J | D | size | V | DNA | CDR3
TRBJ1-3 | . | . | TRBV18 | TGTGCCAGCTCAGCCAGGCAGGCTGGAAACACCATATATTTT | CASSARQAGNTIYF
TRBJ2-1 | . | . | TRBV5-4 | TGTGCCAGCAGCTTTCCGGGAGAAAATGAGCAGTTCTTC | CASSFPGENEQFF
TRBJ1-3 | . | few | TRBV27 | TGTGCCACCCAAAGCGGTTCTGGAAACACCATATATTTT | CATQSGSGNTIYF
TRBJ1-4 | TRBD1 | . | TRBV7-8 | TGTGCCAGCAGCTTCCGACAGGGCACTAATGAAAAACTGTTTTTT | CASSFRQGTNEKLFF
TRBJ1-1 | TRBD1 | . | TRBV7-2 | TGTGCCAGCAGCTATTGGACAGGGCTGAACACTGAAGCTTTCTTT | CASSYWTGLNTEAFF
TRBJ2-7 | . | . | TRBV6-2/TRBV6-3 | TGTGCCAGCAGTTACCCGGGGGCCTACGAGCAGTACTTC | CASSYPGAYEQYF
TRBJ1-2 | . | . | TRBV28 | TGTGCCAGCAGTCCCAATAACAGGGTAGGCTACACCTTC | CASSPNNRVGYTF
TRBJ1-2 | . | . | TRBV6-5 | TGTGCCAGCAGACCATGGACAGAGCATAACTATGGCTACACCTTC | CASRPWTEHNYGYTF
TRBJ1-4 | . | few | TRBV21-1 | TGTGCCAGCACTAGGGGGACTAATGAAAAACTGTTTTTT | CASTRGTNEKLFF
TRBJ2-2 | . | . | TRBV4-1 | TGCGCCAGCAGCCAAGATCTAGGGGTAGCAGCGAACACCGGGGAGCTGTTTTTT | CASSQDLGVAANTGELFF
TRBJ1-1 | . | . | TRBV29-1 | TGCAGCGTTGACAGGGGTATGAACACTGAAGCTTTCTTT | CSVDRGMNTEAFF
TRBJ2-5 | TRBD2 | . | TRBV28 | TGTGCCAGCAGTTCGACTAGCGGAGGGCAAGAGACCCAGTACTTC | CASSSTSGGQETQYF
TRBJ2-7 | . | . | TRBV12-3/TRBV12-4 | TGTGCCAGCGCACCTGGGACTCGGTACGAGCAGTACTTC | CASAPGTRYEQYF
TRBJ1-3 | . | . | TRBV18 | TGTGCCAGCTCGGCGGCCGTTAGCTCCGGTGGAAACACCATATATTTT | CASSAAVSSGGNTIYF
TRBJ2-2 | TRBD2 | . | TRBV6-5 | TGTGCCAGCAACCCACTAGCGGGAGGCACCGGGGAGCTGTTTTTT | CASNPLAGGTGELFF
TRBJ2-2 | . | . | TRBV7-9 | TGTGCCATCCCTAGGGGCAGCTCGAACACCGGGGAGCTGTTTTTT | CAIPRGSSNTGELFF
TRBJ2-2 | TRBD2 | . | TRBV7-3 | TGTGCCAGCAGCAAAACTAGCGATCACACCGGGGAGCTGTTTTTT | CASSKTSDHTGELFF
TRBJ2-5 | . | . | TRBV21-1 | TGTGCCAGCAGCAGAGGCCGGTGCCCAATGCTTCACACGCTCCCACCTCACACAGAGACCCAGTACTTC | CASSRGRCPMLHTLPPHTETQYF
TRBJ1-2 | TRBD1 | . | TRBV27 | TGTGCCAGCAGTTCGTACAGGGGCGGCTACACCTTC | CASSSYRGGYTF
TRBJ2-3 | TRBD2 | . | TRBV6-5 | TGTGCCAGCAGTTATGGCGGGAGTGGTACAGATACGCAGTATTTT | CASSYGGSGTDTQYF
TRBJ2-1 | TRBD1 | . | TRBV6-5 | TGTGCCAGCACTCGGACAGGGGGGTATTACAATGAGCAGTTCTTC | CASTRTGGYYNEQFF
TRBJ2-7 | . | . | TRBV27 | TGTGCCAGCAGTTCCCCCCTAGGGCAGTACTTC | CASSSPLGQYF
TRBJ2-5 | . | . | TRBV18 | TGTGCCAGCTCGCAGGACAGATTCGACCAAGAGACCCAGTACTTC | CASSQDRFDQETQYF
TRBJ2-1 | . | . | TRBV21-1 | TGTGCCAGCAGCAGCATAGCGGGAGAGAAAGACAATGAGCAGTTCTTC | CASSSIAGEKDNEQFF
TRBJ1-6 | . | . | TRBV14 | TGTGCCACCAGCCTAAACGGGAATAATTCACCCCTCCACTTT | CATSLNGNNSPLHF
TRBJ1-1 | . | . | TRBV7-9 | TGTGCCAGCAGCTCGGGAGGCGTGGAAGCTTTCTTT | CASSSGGVEAFF
TRBJ2-2 | TRBD1 | . | TRBV6-5 | TGTGCCAGCAGTTCTATACAGGGGGCACACACCGGGGAGCTGTTTTTT | CASSSIQGAHTGELFF
TRBJ2-1 | TRBD1 | . | TRBV28 | TGTGCCAGCAGTCCTAGGACAGGGGGCTACAATGAGCAGTTCTTC | CASSPRTGGYNEQFF
TRBJ2-3 | . | once | TRBV18 | TGTGCCAGCTCACCGACTACGCGTTACACAGATACGCAGTATTTT | CASSPTTRYTDTQYF
TRBJ2-5 | . | . | TRBV29-1 | TGCAGCGTTCAACGGGACCAAGAGACCCAGTACTTC | CSVQRDQETQYF
TRBJ2-5 | TRBD1 | once | TRBV2 | TGTGCCAGCACCACAGGGGCCGGGGAGACCCAGTACTTC | CASTTGAGETQYF
TRBJ2-5 | TRBD2 | . | TRBV19 | TGTGCCAGTAGTATAGTGGGGACGGAGGGAGGGGAGACCCAGTACTTC | CASSIVGTEGGETQYF
TRBJ1-2 | . | . | TRBV6-5 | TGTGCCAGCAGTCGCGGACAGTCTTATGGCTACACCTTC | CASSRGQSYGYTF
TRBJ2-3 | TRBD2 | once | TRBV15 | TGTGCCACCAGCAGACGAAGCGGGATTGATACGCAGTATTTT | CATSRRSGIDTQYF
TRBJ2-1 | TRBD1 | . | TRBV5-6 | TGTGCCAGCAGCTCCTGGTGGGACAGGGAGGCCAATGAGCAGTTCTTC | CASSSWWDREANEQFF
TRBJ2-7 | . | . | TRBV19 | TGTGCCAGTAGTGTGACAGGAGTAGCGGGCGAGCAGTACTTC | CASSVTGVAGEQYF
TRBJ1-1 | . | . | TRBV6-5 | TGTGCCAGCAGTCCCAGCGGGCGGACTGAAGCTTTCTTT | CASSPSGRTEAFF
TRBJ2-4 | . | . | TRBV5-1 | TGCGCCAGCAGCCCTCCCGCAGCGAACATTCAGTACTTC | CASSPPAANIQYF
TRBJ1-5 | . | . | TRBV30 | TGTGCCTGGAGTGTAGGAGGGGGCAATCAGCCCCAGCATTTT | CAWSVGGGNQPQHF
TRBJ1-2 | . | . | TRBV4-1 | TGCGCCAGCAGCCAAGAATCAGGGTTTGGCTACACCTTC | CASSQESGFGYTF
TRBJ2-7 | . | . | TRBV11-2 | TGTGCCAGCAGCTTAGATCCGGGAGTTTACGAGCAGTACTTC | CASSLDPGVYEQYF
TRBJ2-1 | TRBD2 | . | TRBV5-5 | TGTGCCAGCAGCTTGATGCTAGCGGGCCATGAGCAGTTCTTC | CASSLMLAGHEQFF